The clone carrying this T cell receptor beta chain was found once. Its antigen is unknown. Method: immunoSEQ multiplex PCR; TCRdb's copy keeps in-frame clones and lacks some. The sample has 120,000 or so clones; about 88% are singletons. This sample is drawn from a study of T cell responses to AZD1222 COVID-19 vaccine. Study-wide context: Pooled together were second doses at about 4 or about 12 weeks. General study results and limits: The repertoires were collected only after the peak T cell response. Most donors were white British and more were female, and clonal diversity was possibly underestimated. Along spike, vaccine-associated CD4 TCRs were found throughout, with dominance at 160-218 and 743-854.

The sequences come from peripheral blood, collected on day 0 of AZD1222 vaccination. This TCR came from an adult in good health.

CDR3 protein: CASSANGGYNSPLHF. The CDR3 DNA reads TGTGCCAGCAGTGCGAACGGAGGATATAATTCACCCCTCCACTTT. The V gene is TRBV2, the J gene TRBJ1-6, with D unclear. V lost 4 bases, J lost 4 bases, and 11 bases lay in between. Per the germline V gene, CDR1 is SNHLY and CDR2 is FYNNEI. This CDR3 has 15 residues.